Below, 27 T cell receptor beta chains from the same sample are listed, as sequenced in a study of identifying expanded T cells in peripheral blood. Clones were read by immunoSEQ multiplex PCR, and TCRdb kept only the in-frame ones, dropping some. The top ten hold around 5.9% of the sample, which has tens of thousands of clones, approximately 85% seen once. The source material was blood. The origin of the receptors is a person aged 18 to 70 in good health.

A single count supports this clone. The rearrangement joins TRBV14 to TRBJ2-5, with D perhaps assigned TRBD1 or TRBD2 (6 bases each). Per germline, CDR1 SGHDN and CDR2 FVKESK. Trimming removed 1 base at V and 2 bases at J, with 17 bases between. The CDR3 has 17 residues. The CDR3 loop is CASSQGRGHGIQETQYF. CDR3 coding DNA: TGTGCCAGCAGCCAAGGGCGGGGACATGGGATTCAAGAGACCCAGTACTTC.

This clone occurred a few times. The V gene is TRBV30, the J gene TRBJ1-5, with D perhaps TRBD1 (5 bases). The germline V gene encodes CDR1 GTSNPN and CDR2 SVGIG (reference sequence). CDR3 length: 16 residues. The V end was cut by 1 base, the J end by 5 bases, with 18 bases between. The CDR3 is CAWSARKAWDDQPQHF. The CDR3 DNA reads TGTGCCTGGAGTGCCCGGAAGGCTTGGGACGATCAGCCCCAGCATTTT.

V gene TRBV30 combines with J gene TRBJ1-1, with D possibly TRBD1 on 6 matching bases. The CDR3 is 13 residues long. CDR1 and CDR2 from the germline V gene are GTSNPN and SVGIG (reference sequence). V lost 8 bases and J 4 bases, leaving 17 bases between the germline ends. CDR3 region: CATSTGISTEAFF. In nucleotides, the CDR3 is TGTGCCACGTCAACAGGGATCAGCACTGAAGCTTTCTTT.

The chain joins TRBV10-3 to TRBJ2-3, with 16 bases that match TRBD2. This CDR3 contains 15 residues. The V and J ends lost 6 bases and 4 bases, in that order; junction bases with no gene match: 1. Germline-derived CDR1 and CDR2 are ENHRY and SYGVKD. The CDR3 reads CAIRGLAGGPDTQYF. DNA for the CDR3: TGTGCCATCAGGGGACTAGCGGGGGGGCCAGATACGCAGTATTTT.

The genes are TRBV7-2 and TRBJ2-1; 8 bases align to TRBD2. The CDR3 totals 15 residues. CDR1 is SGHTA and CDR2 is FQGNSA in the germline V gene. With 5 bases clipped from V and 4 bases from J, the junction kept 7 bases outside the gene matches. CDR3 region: CASSPGGGTYNEQFF. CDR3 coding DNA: TGTGCCAGCAGCCCGGGAGGGGGTACATACAATGAGCAGTTCTTC.

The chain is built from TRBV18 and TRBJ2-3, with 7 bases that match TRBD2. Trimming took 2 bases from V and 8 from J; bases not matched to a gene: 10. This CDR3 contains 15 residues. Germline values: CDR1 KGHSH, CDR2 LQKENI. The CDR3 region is CASSPGASSGATQYF. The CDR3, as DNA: TGTGCCAGCTCACCAGGGGCCAGCAGCGGGGCTACGCAGTATTTT.

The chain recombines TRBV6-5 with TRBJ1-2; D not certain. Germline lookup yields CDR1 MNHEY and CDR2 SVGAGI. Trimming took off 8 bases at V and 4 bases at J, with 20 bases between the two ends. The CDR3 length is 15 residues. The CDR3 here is CASLLSRNGGYGYTF. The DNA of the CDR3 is TGTGCCAGCCTCCTCTCCAGGAACGGTGGCTATGGCTACACCTTC.

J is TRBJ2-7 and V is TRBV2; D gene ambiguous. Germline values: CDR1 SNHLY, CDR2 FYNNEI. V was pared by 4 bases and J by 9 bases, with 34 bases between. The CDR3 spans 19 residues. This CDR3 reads CASSALLFAPSILKNAQYF. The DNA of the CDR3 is TGTGCCAGCAGTGCACTTTTGTTCGCTCCATCCATTCTCAAGAACGCGCAGTACTTC.

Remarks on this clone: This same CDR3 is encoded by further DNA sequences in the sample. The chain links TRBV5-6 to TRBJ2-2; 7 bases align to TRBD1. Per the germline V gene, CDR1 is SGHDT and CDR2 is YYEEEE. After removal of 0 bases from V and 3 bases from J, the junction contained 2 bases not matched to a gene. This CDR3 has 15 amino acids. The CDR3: CASSLVQGDTGELFF. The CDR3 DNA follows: TGTGCCAGCAGCTTGGTTCAGGGGGACACCGGGGAGCTGTTTTTT.

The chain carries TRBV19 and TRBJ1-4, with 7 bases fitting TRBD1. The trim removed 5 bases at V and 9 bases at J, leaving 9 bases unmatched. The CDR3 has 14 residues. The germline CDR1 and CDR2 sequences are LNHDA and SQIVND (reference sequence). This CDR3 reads CASSLSRQGQKLFF. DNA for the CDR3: TGTGCCAGTAGTTTGTCACGACAGGGACAAAAACTGTTTTTT.

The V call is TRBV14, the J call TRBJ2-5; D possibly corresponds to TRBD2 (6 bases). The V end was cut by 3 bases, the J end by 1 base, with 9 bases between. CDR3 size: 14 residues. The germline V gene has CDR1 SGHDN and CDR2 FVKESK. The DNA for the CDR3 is TGTGCCAGCAGCCAGCGGGGAAGCCAAGAGACCCAGTACTTC. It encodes CASSQRGSQETQYF.

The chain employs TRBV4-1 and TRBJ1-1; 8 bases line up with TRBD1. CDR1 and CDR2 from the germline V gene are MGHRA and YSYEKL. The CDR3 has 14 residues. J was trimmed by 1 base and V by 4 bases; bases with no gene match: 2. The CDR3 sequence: CASSPGGSNTEAFF. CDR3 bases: TGCGCCAGCAGCCCAGGGGGCTCGAACACTGAAGCTTTCTTT.

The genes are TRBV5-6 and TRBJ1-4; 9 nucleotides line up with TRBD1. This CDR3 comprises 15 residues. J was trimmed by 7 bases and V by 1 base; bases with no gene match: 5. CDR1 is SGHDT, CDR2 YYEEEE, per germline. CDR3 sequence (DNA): TGTGCCAGCAGCTTGAGGGGACAGGGAGGTGAAAAACTGTTTTTT. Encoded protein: CASSLRGQGGEKLFF.

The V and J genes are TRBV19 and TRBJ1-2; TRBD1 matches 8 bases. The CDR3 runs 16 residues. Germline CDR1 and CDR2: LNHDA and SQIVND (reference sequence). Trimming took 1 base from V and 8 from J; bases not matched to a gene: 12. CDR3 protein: CASSIGVGQGAEGYTF. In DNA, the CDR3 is TGTGCCAGTAGTATAGGCGTCGGGCAGGGGGCCGAGGGCTACACCTTC.

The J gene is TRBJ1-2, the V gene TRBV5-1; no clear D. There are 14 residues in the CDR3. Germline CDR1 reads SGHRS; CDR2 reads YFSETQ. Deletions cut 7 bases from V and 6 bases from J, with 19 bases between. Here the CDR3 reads CASGFLSERDGYTF. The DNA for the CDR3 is TGCGCCAGCGGTTTTCTGTCAGAGAGGGATGGCTACACCTTC.

The CDR3 is CASKPTDWETEAFF. Written as DNA, the CDR3 is TGTGCCAGCAAACCGACGGACTGGGAGACTGAAGCTTTCTTT. V gene TRBV27 combines with J gene TRBJ1-1; no definite D call. The CDR3 consists of 14 residues. Trimming stripped 7 bases from V and 5 bases from J, with 17 bases between. In germline, CDR1 is MNHEY, CDR2 SMNVEV (reference sequence).

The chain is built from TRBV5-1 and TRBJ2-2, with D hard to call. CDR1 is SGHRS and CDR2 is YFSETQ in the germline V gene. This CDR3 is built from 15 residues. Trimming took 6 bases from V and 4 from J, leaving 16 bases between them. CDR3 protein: CASTPSATTTGELFF. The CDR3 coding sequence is TGCGCCAGCACCCCGTCAGCAACCACCACCGGGGAGCTGTTTTTT.

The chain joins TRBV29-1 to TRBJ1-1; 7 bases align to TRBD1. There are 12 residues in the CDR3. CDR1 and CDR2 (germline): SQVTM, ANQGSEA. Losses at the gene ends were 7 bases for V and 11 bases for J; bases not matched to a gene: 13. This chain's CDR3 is CSARPGGGTAFF. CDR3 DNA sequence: TGCAGCGCCCGCCCAGGGGGTGGTACGGCTTTCTTT.

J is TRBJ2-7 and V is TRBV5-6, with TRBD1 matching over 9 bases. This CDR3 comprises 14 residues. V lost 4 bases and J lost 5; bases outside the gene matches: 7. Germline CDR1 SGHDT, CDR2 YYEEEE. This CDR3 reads CASSLGQGGHEQYF. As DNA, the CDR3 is TGTGCCAGCAGCCTGGGACAGGGCGGCCACGAGCAGTACTTC.

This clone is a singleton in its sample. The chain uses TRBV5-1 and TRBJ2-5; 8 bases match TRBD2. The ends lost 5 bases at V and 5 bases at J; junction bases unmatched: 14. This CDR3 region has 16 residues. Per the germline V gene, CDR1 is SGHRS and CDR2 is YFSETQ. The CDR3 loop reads CASRGGSGGARETQYF. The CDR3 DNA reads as TGCGCCAGCAGGGGCGGGTCCGGGGGGGCCCGGGAGACCCAGTACTTC. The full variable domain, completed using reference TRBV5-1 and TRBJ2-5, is KAGVTQTPRYLIKTRGQQVTLSCSPISGHRSVSWYQQTPGQGLQFLFEYFSETQRNKGNFPGRFSGRQFSNSRSEMNVSTLELGDSALYLCASRGGSGGARETQYFGPGTRLLVL.

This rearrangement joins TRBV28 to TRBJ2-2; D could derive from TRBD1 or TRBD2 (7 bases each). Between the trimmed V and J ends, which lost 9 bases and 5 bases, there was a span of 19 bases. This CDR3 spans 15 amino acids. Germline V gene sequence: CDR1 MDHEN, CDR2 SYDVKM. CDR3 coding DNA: TGTGCCAGTAGAAGACAGGGAGGGGGGACCGGGGAGCTGTTTTTT. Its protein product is CASRRQGGGTGELFF.

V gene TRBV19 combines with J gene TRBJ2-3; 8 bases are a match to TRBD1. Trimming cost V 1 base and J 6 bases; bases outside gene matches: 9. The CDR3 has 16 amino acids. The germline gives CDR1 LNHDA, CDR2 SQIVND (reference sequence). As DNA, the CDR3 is TGTGCCAGTAGTATAGCAGGGGGCGGCAGGGGTGATACGCAGTATTTT. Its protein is CASSIAGGGRGDTQYF.

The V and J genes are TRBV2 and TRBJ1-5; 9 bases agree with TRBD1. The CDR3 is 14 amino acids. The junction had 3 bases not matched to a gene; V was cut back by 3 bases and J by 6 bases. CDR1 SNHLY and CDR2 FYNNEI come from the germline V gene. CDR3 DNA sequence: TGTGCCAGCAGTGAGGACAGGGGAGGTCAGCCCCAGCATTTT. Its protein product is CASSEDRGGQPQHF.

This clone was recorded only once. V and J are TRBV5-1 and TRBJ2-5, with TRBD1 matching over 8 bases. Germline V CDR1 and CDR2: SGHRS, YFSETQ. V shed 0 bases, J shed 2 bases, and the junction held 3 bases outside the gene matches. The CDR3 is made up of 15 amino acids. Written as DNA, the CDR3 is TGCGCCAGCAGCTTGGGACAGGGGTTTCAAGAGACCCAGTACTTC. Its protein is CASSLGQGFQETQYF.

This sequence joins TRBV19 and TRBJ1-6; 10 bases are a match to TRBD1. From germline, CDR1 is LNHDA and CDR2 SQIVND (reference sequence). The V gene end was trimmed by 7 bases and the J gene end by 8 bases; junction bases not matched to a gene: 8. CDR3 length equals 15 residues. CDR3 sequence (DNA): TGTGCCAGTAAGACCGCCGGGACAGGGGATTCACCCCTCCACTTT. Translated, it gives CASKTAGTGDSPLHF.

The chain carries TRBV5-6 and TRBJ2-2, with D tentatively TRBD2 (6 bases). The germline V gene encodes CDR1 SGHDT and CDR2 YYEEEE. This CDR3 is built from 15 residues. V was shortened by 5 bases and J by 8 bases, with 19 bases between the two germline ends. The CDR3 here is CASSYGTSPGGELFF. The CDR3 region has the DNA TGTGCCAGCAGTTACGGGACTTCCCCGGGAGGGGAGCTGTTTTTT. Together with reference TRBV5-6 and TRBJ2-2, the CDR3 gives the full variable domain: DAGVTQSPTHLIKTRGQQVTLRCSPKSGHDTVSWYQQALGQGPQFIFQYYEEEERQRGNFPDRFSGHQFPNYSSELNVNALLLGDSALYLCASSYGTSPGGELFFGEGSRLTVL.

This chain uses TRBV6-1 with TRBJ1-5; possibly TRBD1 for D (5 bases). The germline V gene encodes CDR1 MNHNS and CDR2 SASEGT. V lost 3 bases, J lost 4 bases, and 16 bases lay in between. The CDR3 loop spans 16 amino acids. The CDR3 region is CASSEQPGLGNQPQHF. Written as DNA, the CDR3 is TGTGCCAGCAGTGAGCAACCGGGACTCGGGAATCAGCCCCAGCATTTT.